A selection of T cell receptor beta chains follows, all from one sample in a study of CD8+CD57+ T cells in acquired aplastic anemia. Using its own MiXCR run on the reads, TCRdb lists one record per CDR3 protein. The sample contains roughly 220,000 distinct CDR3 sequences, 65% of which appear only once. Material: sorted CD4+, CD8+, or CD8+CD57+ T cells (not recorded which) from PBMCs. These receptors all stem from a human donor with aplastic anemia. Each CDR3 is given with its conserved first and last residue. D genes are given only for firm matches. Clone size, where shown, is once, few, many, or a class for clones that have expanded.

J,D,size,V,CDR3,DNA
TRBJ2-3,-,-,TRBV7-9,CASSEGGGGPVDTQYF,TGTGCCAGCAGCGAAGGGGGGGGAGGGCCGGTAGATACGCAGTATTTT
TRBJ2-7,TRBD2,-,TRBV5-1,CASSDRRGGWSYEQYF,TGTGCCAGCAGCGACCGTCGCGGGGGATGGTCCTACGAGCAGTACTTC
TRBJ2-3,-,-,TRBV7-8,CASSFRDTQYF,TGTGCCAGCAGCTTTAGGGATACGCAGTATTTT
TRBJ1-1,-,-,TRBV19,CASLGKRALNTEAFF,TGTGCCAGTCTGGGTAAGAGGGCCTTGAACACTGAAGCTTTCTTT
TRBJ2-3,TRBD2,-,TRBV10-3,CAISYSMSGGFTDTQYF,TGTGCCATCAGTTACTCGATGAGCGGGGGGTTCACAGATACGCAGTATTTT
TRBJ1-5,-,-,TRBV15,CATRDGNQPQHF,TGTGCCACCCGAGACGGGAATCAGCCCCAGCATTTT
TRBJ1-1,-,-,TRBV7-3,CASSPGRGDQRRAFF,TGTGCCAGCAGCCCCGGTCGAGGGGACCAGCGGCGAGCTTTCTTT
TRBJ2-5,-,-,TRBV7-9,CASSPWGHRFPEWETQYF,TGTGCCAGCAGCCCCTGGGGGCACAGGTTCCCTGAGTGGGAGACCCAGTACTTC
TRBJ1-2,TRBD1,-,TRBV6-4,CASRGQGNLNYGYTF,TGTGCCAGCAGGGGACAGGGGAATTTGAACTATGGCTACACCTTC
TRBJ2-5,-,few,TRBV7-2,CASSLGARETQYF,TGTGCCAGCAGCTTAGGGGCCAGAGAGACCCAGTACTTC
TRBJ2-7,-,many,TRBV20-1,CSARGVNSYEQYF,TGCAGTGCTAGGGGGGTAAACTCCTACGAGCAGTACTTC
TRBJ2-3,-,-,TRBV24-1,CATSDATRSPLKTDTQYF,TGTGCCACCAGTGACGCGACCCGGTCCCCACTTAAAACAGATACGCAGTATTTT
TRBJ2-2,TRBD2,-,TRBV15,CATSSLMGGYAGELFF,TGTGCCACCAGCAGCTTGATGGGAGGGTACGCCGGGGAGCTGTTTTTT
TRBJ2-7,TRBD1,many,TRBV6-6,CASSPGTGSYEQYF,TGTGCCAGCAGCCCCGGGACAGGCTCCTACGAGCAGTACTTC
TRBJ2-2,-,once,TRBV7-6,CASSSTDTGELFF,TGTGCCAGCAGCTCTACCGACACCGGGGAGCTGTTTTTT
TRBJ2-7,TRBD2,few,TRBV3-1,CASSQVIGAGGSSYEQYF,TGTGCCAGCAGCCAAGTAATCGGCGCGGGGGGGAGCTCCTACGAGCAGTACTTC
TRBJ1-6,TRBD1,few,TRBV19,CASSFQGDRSPLHF,TGTGCCAGTAGTTTCCAGGGGGACCGTTCACCCCTCCACTTT
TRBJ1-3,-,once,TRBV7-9,CASSRRGPNSGNTIYF,TGTGCCAGCAGCCGGAGGGGCCCTAACTCTGGAAACACCATATATTTT
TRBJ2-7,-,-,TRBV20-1,CSARTLQASPYEQYF,TGCAGCGCTAGAACCCTGCAGGCGAGCCCCTACGAGCAGTACTTC
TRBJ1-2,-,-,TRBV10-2,CASSERQSYGYTF,TGCGCCAGCAGCGAAAGACAGTCCTATGGCTACACCTTC
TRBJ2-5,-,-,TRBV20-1,CSAPGVGETQYF,TGCAGTGCCCCGGGAGTAGGAGAGACCCAGTACTTC
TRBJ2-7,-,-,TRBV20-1,CSVGQGGDEQYF,TGCAGTGTTGGGCAGGGCGGCGACGAGCAGTACTTC
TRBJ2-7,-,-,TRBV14,CASSQVNGPYEQYF,TGTGCCAGCAGCCAAGTCAACGGGCCCTACGAGCAGTACTTC
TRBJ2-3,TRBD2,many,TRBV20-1,CSPGGAGTDTQYF,TGCAGTCCGGGGGGAGCGGGCACAGATACGCAGTATTTT
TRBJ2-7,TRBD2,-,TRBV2,CASSDPASGSHEQYF,TGTGCCAGCAGTGATCCAGCTAGCGGGAGCCACGAGCAGTACTTC
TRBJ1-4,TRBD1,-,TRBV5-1,CASRMGQANEKLFF,TGCGCCAGCAGAATGGGACAGGCCAATGAAAAACTGTTTTTT
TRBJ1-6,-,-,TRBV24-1,CATSDPLTVNSPLHF,TGTGCCACCAGTGATCCGCTGACAGTAAATTCACCCCTCCACTTT
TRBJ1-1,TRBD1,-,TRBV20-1,CSARDPTGGDTEAFF,TGCAGTGCTAGAGACCCGACAGGGGGGGACACTGAAGCTTTCTTT
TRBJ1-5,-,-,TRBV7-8,CASSQKKFQPQHF,TGTGCCAGCAGCCAAAAAAAATTTCAGCCCCAGCATTTT
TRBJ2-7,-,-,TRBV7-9,CASSERLEPEQYF,TGTGCCAGCAGTGAGCGGCTAGAGCCCGAGCAGTACTTC
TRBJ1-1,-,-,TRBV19,CASSIGRERTGDEAFF,TGTGCCAGTAGTATCGGCCGGGAGAGGACGGGAGATGAAGCTTTCTTT
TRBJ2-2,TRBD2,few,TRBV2,CASGPGLESTGELFF,TGTGCCAGCGGACCGGGACTAGAATCTACCGGGGAGCTGTTTTTT
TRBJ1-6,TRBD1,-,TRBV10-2,CAGRDRDDSPLHF,TGCGCCGGCAGAGACAGGGATGATTCACCCCTCCACTTT
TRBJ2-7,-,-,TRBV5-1,CASSSADYEQYF,TGCGCCAGCAGCTCAGCTGACTACGAGCAGTACTTC
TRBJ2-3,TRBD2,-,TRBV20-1,CSARDTSVSTDTQYF,TGCAGTGCTAGAGATACTAGCGTGAGCACAGATACGCAGTATTTT
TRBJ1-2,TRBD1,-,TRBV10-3,CASTALDRENGYTF,TGTGCCAGCACTGCACTCGACAGGGAAAATGGCTACACCTTC
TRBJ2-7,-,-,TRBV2,CASGPRAQAYEQYF,TGTGCCAGCGGTCCGAGAGCCCAAGCCTACGAGCAGTACTTC
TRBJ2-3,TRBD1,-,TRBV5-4,CASSQRTGPYLTDTQYF,TGTGCCAGCAGCCAACGGACAGGGCCCTACCTCACAGATACGCAGTATTTT
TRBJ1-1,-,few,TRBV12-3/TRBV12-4,CASSRATEAFF,TGTGCCAGCAGTAGGGCCACTGAAGCTTTCTTT
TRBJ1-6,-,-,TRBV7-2,CASSRDFGSPPHF,TGTGCCAGCAGCCGGGACTTTGGCTCACCCCCCCACTTT
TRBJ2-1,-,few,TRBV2,CASSEGRVRDEQFF,TGTGCCAGCAGTGAAGGTCGGGTGAGGGATGAGCAGTTCTTC
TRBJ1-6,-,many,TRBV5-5,CASSSLLSWGSNSPLHF,TGTGCCAGCAGCTCCCTCCTCAGTTGGGGATCTAATTCACCCCTCCACTTT
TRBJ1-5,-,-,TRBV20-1,CSAARDSNQPQHF,TGCAGTGCTGCCCGGGACAGCAATCAGCCCCAGCATTTT
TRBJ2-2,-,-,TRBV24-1,CATSDPRVGLTGELFF,TGTGCCACCAGTGACCCGCGTGTGGGTCTAACCGGGGAGCTGTTTTTT
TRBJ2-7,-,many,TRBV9,CASSSRGGPPYEQYF,TGTGCCAGCAGCTCCCGGGGAGGTCCGCCCTACGAGCAGTACTTC
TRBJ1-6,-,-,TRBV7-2,CASSSTANSPLHF,TGTGCCAGCAGCTCCACAGCTAATTCACCCCTCCACTTT
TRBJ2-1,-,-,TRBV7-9,CASSPKVVQGSEFF,TGTGCCAGCAGCCCAAAGGTGGTGCAAGGTAGTGAGTTCTTC
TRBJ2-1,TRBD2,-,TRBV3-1,CASSPGGVGGNEQFF,TGTGCCAGCAGCCCCGGGGGGGTGGGGGGCAATGAGCAGTTCTTC
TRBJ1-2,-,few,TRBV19,CASSIRPGRGYTF,TGTGCCAGTAGTATAAGACCCGGACGGGGCTACACCTTC
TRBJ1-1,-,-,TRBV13,CASSLSRGAILEAFF,TGTGCCAGCAGCTTATCGCGGGGGGCTATTCTTGAAGCTTTCTTT